The 24 T cell receptor beta chains listed next were all sequenced from one sample in a study of T cell responses to AZD1222 COVID-19 vaccine. TCRdb's table, derived via immunoSEQ multiplex PCR, lists solely in-frame clones and lacks some. The sample comprises fewer than 150,000 clones, over 85% of which are singletons, and roughly 0.87% rests with the top ten. The sample in question was peripheral blood, obtained on day 0 of AZD1222 vaccination. The receptor set was obtained from an adult in good health.

The V and J genes are TRBV4-1 and TRBJ1-2; no clear D gene. Trimming took 1 base from V and 4 from J, leaving 10 bases between them. The CDR3 is 14 amino acids. Germline V gives CDR1 MGHRA, CDR2 YSYEKL. The CDR3 loop is CASSQAGAGYGYTF. The CDR3 coding sequence is TGCGCCAGCAGCCAAGCGGGCGCCGGCTATGGCTACACCTTC.

J is TRBJ2-2 and V is TRBV6-5; D is unresolved. The germline gives CDR1 MNHEY, CDR2 SVGAGI. CDR3 size: 11 residues. The V end lost 2 bases, the J end lost 7 bases, and 2 bases lay between the germline ends. CDR3 sequence: CASSYIGELFF. The CDR3 region has the DNA TGTGCCAGCAGTTACATCGGGGAGCTGTTTTTT.

The J gene is TRBJ2-1, the V gene TRBV10-2; 14 bases are a match to TRBD2. CDR3 size: 18 residues. Germline values: CDR1 WSHSY, CDR2 SAAADI. With V trimmed by 2 bases and J by 5 bases, 8 bases remained unmatched. The CDR3 spells CASSEIWGTSGGNNEQFF. The DNA of the CDR3 is TGCGCCAGCAGTGAGATTTGGGGGACTAGCGGGGGAAACAATGAGCAGTTCTTC.

The chain uses TRBV19 and TRBJ1-1; D is undetermined. CDR1 and CDR2 from the germline V gene are LNHDA and SQIVND (reference sequence). This CDR3 spans 14 amino acids. V was pared by 3 bases and J by 4 bases, with 12 bases between. CDR3 sequence reads: CASSIRPSGTEAFF. The CDR3 DNA reads TGTGCCAGTAGTATTAGGCCCTCGGGCACTGAAGCTTTCTTT.

This clone was recorded only once. The gene calls are TRBV3-1 (or the pseudogene TRBV3-2) and TRBJ1-2; 8 nucleotides align to TRBD1. CDR3 length equals 15 residues. After removal of 0 bases from V and 5 bases from J, the junction contained 5 bases not matched to a gene. CDR1 is LGHDT, CDR2 YNNKEL, per germline (reference sequence). The CDR3 bases are TGTGCCAGCAGCCAAGATAACAGGGGGGAGTATGGCTACACCTTC. It encodes CASSQDNRGEYGYTF.

The chain couples TRBV19 to TRBJ1-5; possible D gene TRBD1, 5 bases. This CDR3 spans 15 amino acids. V was clipped by 6 bases and J by 7 bases, with 19 bases between them. The V gene's germline CDR1 is LNHDA and CDR2 SQIVND (reference sequence). This CDR3 reads CASSPPGRLRQPQHF. Here the CDR3 DNA reads TGTGCCAGTAGCCCACCGGGACGCCTTCGGCAGCCCCAGCATTTT. The entire variable domain, with the rest obtained from reference TRBV19 and TRBJ1-5, is as follows: DGGITQSPKYLFRKEGQNVTLSCEQNLNHDAMYWYRQDPGQGLRLIYYSQIVNDFQKGDIAEGYSVSREKKESFPLTVTSAQKNPTAFYLCASSPPGRLRQPQHFGDGTRLSIL.

The chain is built from TRBV6-5 and TRBJ1-4; D ambiguous. Looked up from germline, CDR1 is MNHEY and CDR2 is SVGAGI. The length of the CDR3 is 14 residues. Trimming stripped 5 bases from V and 7 bases from J, with 14 bases between. The CDR3 DNA follows: TGTGCCAGCAGTCCCCGCCCATGGAGTGAAAAACTGTTTTTT. Protein sequence: CASSPRPWSEKLFF.

The chain combines TRBV5-4 with TRBJ2-5; no firm D call. The CDR3 has 14 amino acids. The ends were cut back, 4 bases at V and 5 bases at J, with 15 bases in the middle. Germline V gene lookup returns CDR1 SGHNT and CDR2 YYREEE (reference sequence). In DNA, the CDR3 is TGTGCCAGCAGCCCCTCCTCGGACCTGGAGACCCAGTACTTC. As protein: CASSPSSDLETQYF. Supplemented by reference TRBV5-4 and TRBJ2-5, the full variable domain reads ETGVTQSPTHLIKTRGQQVTLRCSSQSGHNTVSWYQQALGQGPQFIFQYYREEENGRGNFPPRFSGLQFPNYSSELNVNALELDDSALYLCASSPSSDLETQYFGPGTRLLVL.

CDR3 region: CASSETAGGNTIYF. CDR3 bases: TGTGCCAGCAGTGAAACGGCTGGGGGAAACACCATATATTTT. This chain connects TRBV6-1 to TRBJ1-3; D is unclear. Germline V gives CDR1 MNHNS, CDR2 SASEGT. The ends were cut back, 2 bases at V and 4 bases at J, with 9 bases in the middle. The CDR3 is 14 residues long.

The chain couples TRBV5-5 to TRBJ1-4, with TRBD1 matching 9 bases. The V gene's germline CDR1 is SGHKS and CDR2 YYEKEE (reference sequence). The V segment lost 3 bases and the J segment 8 bases; nucleotides outside the gene matches: 8. The CDR3 is made up of 15 amino acids. This chain's CDR3 is CASSSTGTGWEKLFF. The CDR3 nucleotides are TGTGCCAGCAGCTCAACCGGGACAGGGTGGGAAAAACTGTTTTTT.

The CDR3 nucleotides read TGTGCCATCAGTGAGGTCTGGCAGGGTGAAGCTTTCTTT. It yields the protein CAISEVWQGEAFF. This chain uses TRBV10-3 with TRBJ1-1; possibly TRBD1 for D (5 bases). Per the germline V gene, CDR1 is ENHRY and CDR2 is SYGVKD. There are 13 residues in the CDR3. Trimming took off 2 bases at V and 7 bases at J, with 11 bases between the two ends.

V usage is TRBV3-1 (or the pseudogene TRBV3-2) and J usage is TRBJ2-1; D unresolved. Germline lookup yields CDR1 LGHDT and CDR2 YNNKEL (reference sequence). This CDR3 contains 14 residues. The V end was cut by 4 bases, the J end by 7 bases, with 14 bases between. DNA for the CDR3: TGTGCCAGCAGCCCTCAAGTAGGGCAGAATGAGCAGTTCTTC. Amino acids: CASSPQVGQNEQFF.

J is TRBJ1-3 and V is TRBV30; TRBD1 is a possible D gene (6 bases). The CDR3 spans 13 residues. CDR1 GTSNPN and CDR2 SVGIG come from the germline V gene (reference sequence). V was shortened by 5 bases and J by 0 bases, with 8 bases between the two germline ends. The CDR3 loop is CAWGQSSGNTIYF. For the CDR3, the DNA is TGTGCCTGGGGACAGAGCTCTGGAAACACCATATATTTT.

The V and J genes are TRBV7-9 and TRBJ2-2; 8 bases map to TRBD1. The germline V gene encodes CDR1 SEHNR and CDR2 FQNEAQ (reference sequence). The V and J ends lost 7 bases and 6 bases, in that order; junction bases with no gene match: 13. This CDR3 is built from 16 residues. DNA for the CDR3: TGTGCCAGCACTCCATGGGACAGGCGAGAATCCGGGGAGCTGTTTTTT. Amino acids: CASTPWDRRESGELFF. The full variable domain, with the rest looked up from reference TRBV7-9 and TRBJ2-2, is DTGVSQNPRHKITKRGQNVTFRCDPISEHNRLYWYRQTLGQGPEFLTYFQNEAQLEKSRLLSDRFSAERPKGSFSTLEIQRTEQGDSAMYLCASTPWDRRESGELFFGEGSRLTVL.

This clone was seen a few times. This rearrangement joins TRBV10-3 to TRBJ1-2; D is ambiguous. Germline V gene sequence: CDR1 ENHRY, CDR2 SYGVKD. CDR3 length: 15 residues. V was pared by 0 bases and J by 5 bases, with 13 bases between. CDR3 sequence: CAISESVRGFYGYTF. The CDR3 coding sequence is TGTGCCATCAGTGAGTCGGTTCGAGGGTTTTATGGCTACACCTTC.

The chain carries TRBV12-3 or TRBV12-4 and TRBJ1-2, with D tentatively TRBD1 (5 bases). Between the trimmed V and J ends, which lost 3 bases and 4 bases, there was a span of 9 bases. This CDR3 has 13 residues. CDR3 coding DNA: TGTGCCAGCAGTTTGGAGGGGAGCTATGGCTACACCTTC. Translated, it gives CASSLEGSYGYTF.

This clone occurred a few times. Other DNA sequences of this sample code for an identical CDR3. The chain employs TRBV9 and TRBJ2-7; TRBD2 agrees at 11 bases. Germline V gene lookup returns CDR1 SGDLS and CDR2 YYNGEE. V dropped 2 bases and J dropped 4; count of bases not matched to a gene: 2. The CDR3 totals 14 residues. CDR3 DNA: TGTGCCAGCAGCGTCACTAGCGGGGGTTACGAGCAGTACTTC. It yields the protein CASSVTSGGYEQYF.

The chain recombines TRBV6-5 with TRBJ1-3; D gene ambiguous. V gave up 7 bases and J gave up 0 bases, with 10 bases separating them. CDR1 and CDR2 (germline): MNHEY, SVGAGI. The CDR3 is 14 residues long. The CDR3 DNA sequence: TGTGCCAGCACGTTCCCCCACTCTGGAAACACCATATATTTT. This translates into CASTFPHSGNTIYF.

In this sample, this clone turned up a few times. The chain couples TRBV14 to TRBJ2-1; TRBD2 aligns across 8 bases. The germline CDR1 and CDR2 sequences are SGHDN and FVKESK. V shed 3 bases, J shed 5 bases, and the junction held 6 bases outside the gene matches. The CDR3 sequence is 15 residues long. CDR3 in DNA: TGTGCCAGCAGCCACCCAGCGGGGGTGAACAATGAGCAGTTCTTC. The encoded protein is CASSHPAGVNNEQFF.

The chain carries TRBV5-4 and TRBJ1-1; perhaps TRBD1 as D (5 bases). This CDR3 is built from 16 residues. CDR1 and CDR2 from the germline V gene are SGHNT and YYREEE (reference sequence). Between the trimmed V and J ends, which lost 0 bases and 6 bases, there was a span of 18 bases. The CDR3 DNA is TGTGCCAGCAGCTTGGCATTGGCGCAGGGTGACGCTGAAGCTTTCTTT. It yields the protein CASSLALAQGDAEAFF.

CDR3 nucleotides: TGTGCCACCAGTGAATGGGGATCAGATACGCAGTATTTT. Translating gives CATSEWGSDTQYF. This chain joins TRBV24-1 and TRBJ2-3; D gene unclear. The V and J ends lost 4 bases and 4 bases respectively, with 8 bases between them. Germline values: CDR1 KGHDR, CDR2 SFDVKD. CDR3 length: 13 amino acids.

This chain uses TRBV25-1 with TRBJ1-1; D unclear. Germline CDR1 is MGHDK and CDR2 is SYGVNS. The CDR3 is 12 amino acids. Trimming removed 3 bases at V and 0 bases at J, with 2 bases between. CDR3 residues: CASSDLNTEAFF. The DNA of the CDR3 is TGTGCCAGCAGTGACCTGAACACTGAAGCTTTCTTT.

This clone was detected only once. The V call is TRBV12-3 or TRBV12-4, the J call TRBJ1-1; D is perhaps TRBD1 (6 bases). Trimming left V 6 bases short and J 5 bases short, with 13 bases between. The CDR3 loop spans 13 amino acids. In DNA, the CDR3 is TGTGCCAGCAGGCACAGGGAAGGGACTGAAGCTTTCTTT. Translation: CASRHREGTEAFF.

V gene TRBV11-2 combines with J gene TRBJ2-1, with 8 positions matching TRBD2. V was clipped by 1 base and J by 10 bases; unmatched bases: 12. Germline V gene lookup returns CDR1 SGHAT and CDR2 FQNNGV. The CDR3 extends over 16 amino acids. The CDR3 DNA reads as TGTGCCAGCAGCTTAGTGGATAGCGGGGTATTGGAGGAGCAGTTCTTC. It yields the protein CASSLVDSGVLEEQFF.